This T cell receptor beta chain was sequenced in a study of blood T cell repertoires in COVID-19. Looking at the study overall: PBMCs, B-cell-depleted T cells, or T cells were the source of the cDNA or gDNA that made up the material.

Profiled with immunoSEQ multiplex PCR; TCRdb holds only in-frame clones, not every one. The sample has 60,000 or so clones; 72% are singletons. V lost 3 bases, J lost 1 base, and 7 bases stayed unmatched. CDR3 length: 17 residues. Germline V gene lookup returns CDR1 LNHDA and CDR2 SQIVND (reference sequence). The rearrangement links TRBV19 to TRBJ1-5; 9 nucleotides line up with TRBD1. The sequenced material came from PBMCs or T cells enriched from blood (not recorded which). This receptor was taken from a woman aged 60 to 75 who had been exposed to COVID-19. The CDR3 loop is CASSMGLGQGSNQPQHF. The CDR3, as DNA: TGTGCCAGTAGTATGGGCCTGGGACAGGGAAGCAATCAGCCCCAGCATTTT.